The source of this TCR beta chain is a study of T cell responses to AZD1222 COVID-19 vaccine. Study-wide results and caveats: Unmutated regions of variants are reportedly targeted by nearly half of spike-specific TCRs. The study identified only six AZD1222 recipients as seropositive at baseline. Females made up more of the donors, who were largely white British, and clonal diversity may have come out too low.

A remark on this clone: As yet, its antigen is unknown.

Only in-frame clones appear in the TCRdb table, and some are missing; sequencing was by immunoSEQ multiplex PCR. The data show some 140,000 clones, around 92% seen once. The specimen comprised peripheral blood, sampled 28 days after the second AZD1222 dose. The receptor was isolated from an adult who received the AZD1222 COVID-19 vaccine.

The CDR3 coding sequence is TGTGCCAGCAGACGGGCCCAACCTATGAACACTGAAGCTTTCTTT. This gives the protein CASRRAQPMNTEAFF. This rearrangement joins TRBV11-1 to TRBJ1-1; D is unclear. CDR1 and CDR2 from the germline V gene are SGHAT and FQDESV (reference sequence). The length of the CDR3 is 15 residues. Trimming took 6 bases from V and 0 from J, leaving 14 bases between them.